One and the same sample provided the 5 T cell receptor beta chains below, sequenced in a study of T-cell reconstitution after alpha-beta-depleted transplantation in children (dated by TCRdb to the mid-2010s). What this sample's treatment or condition label stands for: allogeneic hematopoietic cell transplantation with graft depleted of TCRalphabeta T cells and CD19 B cells. Receptor amplification or capture employed PCR. The data were produced on an Illumina HiSeq 2500. To normalize quantification of the TCRbeta repertoire, the TCR libraries were built with molecular barcoding that relied on unique molecular identifiers. TCRdb cleaned the public reads at Q25 with fastp, built clones with MiXCR and kept in-frame beta chains. Each entry merges the rows of one CDR3 protein and shows their most common DNA and genes. For this sample the table gives 100,000 to 130,000 distinct CDR3 sequences, of which 5.5% to 7% were detected only once. More than 20% of the sample rests with the top ten.

The source was PBMCs, mostly from graft donor cells, collected 360 days after TCRalphabeta/CD19-depleted stem cell transplant. The receptor set was obtained from a male patient between 2 and 9 years old who had a stem cell transplant for acute lymphoblastic leukemia, so the T cells may come from the graft donor.

Many counts were recorded for this clonotype. The chain has TRBV7-9 and TRBJ2-7; D ambiguous. With 0 bases removed from V and 4 bases from J, the gap between germline ends came to 4 bases. Germline CDR1 is SEHNR and CDR2 is FQNEAQ (reference sequence). This CDR3 is built from 12 residues. In DNA, the CDR3 is TGTGCCAGCAGCTTAGCGGATTACGAGCAGTACTTC. As protein: CASSLADYEQYF.

This clonotype came up many times. This chain links TRBV5-1 with TRBJ2-3, with D perhaps assigned TRBD1 or TRBD2 (5 bases each). Germline V gives CDR1 SGHRS, CDR2 YFSETQ. The CDR3 length is 16 residues. With 4 bases removed from V and 0 bases from J, the gap between germline ends came to 15 bases. This chain's CDR3 is CASSPGPSISTDTQYF. CDR3 sequence (DNA): TGCGCCAGCAGCCCGGGGCCCAGTATTAGCACAGATACGCAGTATTTT.

This clonotype was seen more than once but under ten times. The chain links TRBV4-2 to TRBJ2-7; 7 bases agree with TRBD1. Germline CDR1 and CDR2: LGHNA and YNFKEQ. This CDR3 region has 14 residues. V was pared by 4 bases and J by 3 bases, with 6 bases of the junction left unmatched. CDR3 coding DNA: TGTGCCAGCAGCCCTGCCGGACAGGACTACGAGCAGTACTTC. This sequence encodes CASSPAGQDYEQYF.

This clonotype was observed at least ten times. The rearrangement uses TRBV7-2 and TRBJ2-5; D might be TRBD2 (5 bases). There are 16 residues in the CDR3. V was cut by 0 bases and J by 5 bases, with 16 bases left in between. Germline CDR1 reads SGHTA; CDR2 reads FQGNSA. Written as DNA, the CDR3 is TGTGCCAGCAGCTTAGCTCTATCGTTTGGGGAGGAGACCCAGTACTTC. It is translated as CASSLALSFGEETQYF.

This clonotype was found many times. This sequence joins TRBV20-1 and TRBJ2-5; 7 bases fit TRBD1. The CDR3 extends over 13 amino acids. The J segment lost 3 bases and the V segment lost 5 bases, leaving 6 bases of the junction unmatched. Germline assignment: CDR1 DFQATT and CDR2 SNEGSKA (reference sequence). The CDR3 DNA follows: TGCAGTGCTGGAACCGGGACAGAAGAGACCCAGTACTTC. Its protein is CSAGTGTEETQYF.